This passage covers 21 T cell receptor beta chains from one sample sequenced in a study of shared clonotypes between healthy human individuals. Only in-frame clones appear in the TCRdb table, and some are missing; sequencing was by immunoSEQ multiplex PCR. The repertoire holds around 100,000 clones, with less than 80% as singletons. Sequenced sample: memory CD8+ T cells sorted from blood. Subset specified: CD45RO+ cells pooled with CCR7-negative TemRA cells. The receptor set was obtained from a young woman in good health.

This sequence joins TRBV7-9 and TRBJ2-4, with unresolved D. The germline gives CDR1 SEHNR, CDR2 FQNEAQ (reference sequence). The CDR3 loop spans 13 amino acids. V lost 1 base and J 16 bases, leaving 17 bases between the germline ends. The CDR3 here is CASSLDADPTLYF. The CDR3 coding sequence is TGTGCCAGCAGCTTAGACGCGGACCCAACGCTATACTTC.

The V gene is TRBV9, the J gene TRBJ2-1; possibly TRBD2 for D (5 bases). The germline V gene encodes CDR1 SGDLS and CDR2 YYNGEE. The CDR3 consists of 14 residues. Between the trimmed V and J ends, which lost 0 bases and 3 bases, there was a span of 7 bases. The CDR3 here is CASSVDGGYNEQFF. The DNA for the CDR3 is TGTGCCAGCAGCGTAGATGGAGGCTACAATGAGCAGTTCTTC.

This clone was seen once. The gene calls are TRBV11-2 and TRBJ2-3; 8 bases fit TRBD2. V shed 5 bases and J 3 bases; nucleotides not matched to a gene: 7. Germline assignment: CDR1 SGHAT and CDR2 FQNNGV. The CDR3 contains 15 residues. The CDR3 DNA reads TGTGCCAGCAGCATTATAGCGGGATTGACAGATACGCAGTATTTT. It yields the protein CASSIIAGLTDTQYF.

This clone was observed a single time. The V and J genes are TRBV6-6 and TRBJ2-2; 9 nucleotides line up with TRBD1. Trimming cost V 2 bases and J 3 bases; bases outside gene matches: 4. From germline, CDR1 is MNHNY and CDR2 SVGAGI (reference sequence). This CDR3 is 16 amino acids long. Here the CDR3 DNA reads TGTGCCAGCAGTTACGGTCGGGACAGGGACACCGGGGAGCTGTTTTTT. Translating it yields CASSYGRDRDTGELFF.

This clone was recorded at least ten times. V is TRBV9 and J is TRBJ2-6; D not certain. Trimming left V 3 bases short and J 0 bases short, with 4 bases between. Germline loops: CDR1 SGDLS, CDR2 YYNGEE. This CDR3 is 14 amino acids long. CDR3 nucleotide sequence: TGTGCCAGCAGCGCAGCCTCTGGGGCCAACGTCCTGACTTTC. It yields the protein CASSAASGANVLTF.

The chain has TRBV18 and TRBJ2-5; D is uncertain. The V end lost 3 bases, the J end lost 0 bases, and 11 bases lay between the germline ends. The CDR3 is 15 amino acids. The germline V gene encodes CDR1 KGHSH and CDR2 LQKENI. CDR3 DNA: TGTGCCAGCTCACCGCCGGTGGAGTACCAAGAGACCCAGTACTTC. Residues: CASSPPVEYQETQYF.

The chain links TRBV7-9 to TRBJ1-1; 12 positions agree with TRBD1. The CDR3 covers 19 residues. Per germline, CDR1 SEHNR and CDR2 FQNEAQ (reference sequence). The J segment lost 1 base and the V segment lost 8 bases, leaving 17 bases of the junction unmatched. The CDR3, as DNA: TGTGCCAGCGGCCGGTGGGGCCGGGACAGGGGGCGCGGGAACACTGAAGCTTTCTTT. It encodes CASGRWGRDRGRGNTEAFF.

The chain joins TRBV6-5 to TRBJ1-2, with D unclear. CDR3 size: 14 residues. The V end lost 6 bases, the J end lost 2 bases, and 13 bases lay between the germline ends. The V gene's germline CDR1 is MNHEY and CDR2 SVGAGI. The CDR3: CASSRIEQNYGYTF. DNA for the CDR3: TGTGCCAGCAGCCGTATAGAGCAAAACTATGGCTACACCTTC.

The chain couples TRBV25-1 to TRBJ2-5, with 10 positions matching TRBD1. Per the germline V gene, CDR1 is MGHDK and CDR2 is SYGVNS. Losses at the gene ends were 4 bases for V and 4 bases for J; bases not matched to a gene: 3. CDR3 length: 14 amino acids. CDR3 sequence reads: CASSARDRGETQYF. The CDR3 coding sequence is TGTGCCAGCAGTGCCCGGGACAGGGGAGAGACCCAGTACTTC. Complete variable domain (other parts from reference TRBV25-1 and TRBJ2-5): EADIYQTPRYLVIGTGKKITLECSQTMGHDKMYWYQQDPGMELHLIHYSYGVNSTEKGDLSSESTVSRIRTEHFPLTLESARPSHTSQYLCASSARDRGETQYFGPGTRLLVL.

The chain carries TRBV29-1 and TRBJ2-5, with D perhaps matching TRBD1 (6 bases). The CDR3 runs 13 residues. In germline, CDR1 is SQVTM, CDR2 ANQGSEA. Between the trimmed V and J ends, which lost 6 bases and 4 bases, there was a span of 15 bases. The CDR3 here is CSVAGTSRETQYF. In DNA, the CDR3 is TGCAGCGTCGCCGGGACATCGAGAGAGACCCAGTACTTC.

This clone came up a few times. This chain joins TRBV28 and TRBJ2-1; D may be TRBD2 (5 bases). Germline V gene data show CDR1 as MDHEN and CDR2 as SYDVKM. This CDR3 spans 16 amino acids. The V gene lost 4 bases and the J gene lost 3 bases, with 16 bases spanning the gap. The CDR3 sequence: CASSSLEGEGYNEQFF. CDR3 DNA: TGTGCCAGCAGTTCCCTTGAGGGAGAAGGCTACAATGAGCAGTTCTTC.

This chain links TRBV25-1 with TRBJ2-7, with D perhaps TRBD1 (6 bases). CDR3 length: 16 amino acids. Trimming removed 5 bases from V and 0 bases from J, with 17 bases in between. Germline loops: CDR1 MGHDK, CDR2 SYGVNS. The CDR3 region is CASSTQRTESSYEQYF. CDR3 coding DNA: TGTGCCAGCAGTACCCAACGGACAGAGAGCTCCTACGAGCAGTACTTC.

This clone is a singleton in its sample. V is TRBV7-6 and J is TRBJ2-1; 11 bases fit TRBD2. With 6 bases clipped from V and 7 bases from J, the junction kept 14 bases outside the gene matches. CDR3 length: 17 residues. The germline V gene encodes CDR1 SGHVS and CDR2 FNYEAQ. The CDR3 here is CASSPNLSGRAQNEQFF. The DNA of the CDR3 is TGTGCCAGCAGTCCGAACCTTAGCGGGAGGGCCCAAAATGAGCAGTTCTTC.

The table lists this clone with a few counts. The gene calls are TRBV15 and TRBJ1-4; 9 nucleotides agree with TRBD1. From germline, CDR1 is LNHNV and CDR2 YYDKDF (reference sequence). J gave up 7 bases and V 5 bases, and 5 bases lay outside the gene matches. The CDR3 extends over 14 amino acids. The CDR3, as DNA: TGTGCCACCAGCGAAGGGACAGGGCCTGAAAAACTGTTTTTT. It translates to CATSEGTGPEKLFF.

The gene calls are TRBV19 and TRBJ2-7; D uncertain. Germline loops: CDR1 LNHDA, CDR2 SQIVND (reference sequence). CDR3 size: 13 residues. V lost 1 base and J 3 bases, leaving 7 bases between the germline ends. The chain's CDR3 is CASSIGLSYEQYF. Here the CDR3 DNA reads TGTGCCAGTAGTATAGGGTTGAGCTACGAGCAGTACTTC.

The J gene is TRBJ2-5, the V gene TRBV5-4; tentatively, D is TRBD2 (6 bases). CDR1 is SGHNT and CDR2 is YYREEE in the germline V gene (reference sequence). V lost 4 bases and J lost 4, with 11 bases in between. This CDR3 contains 13 residues. DNA for the CDR3: TGTGCCAGCAGCCCCGAAGCGGGAGAGACCCAGTACTTC. Its protein is CASSPEAGETQYF.

This clone was observed once. This chain connects TRBV10-1 to TRBJ2-1, with D tentatively TRBD1 (6 bases). In germline, CDR1 is WNHNN, CDR2 SYGVQD (reference sequence). This CDR3 is 16 amino acids long. Between the trimmed V and J ends, which lost 4 bases and 2 bases, there was a span of 15 bases. In DNA form, the CDR3 reads TGCGCCAGCAGTGCCCGATCAGGGGATACCTACAATGAGCAGTTCTTC. Its translation: CASSARSGDTYNEQFF.

Comments on this clone: The junction departs from germline at one end; a sequencing error may be responsible. The V and J genes are TRBV2 and TRBJ2-5; maybe TRBD2 (5 bases). Germline lookup yields CDR1 SNHLY and CDR2 FYNNEI. The CDR3 spans 14 residues. CDR3 sequence: CASSHPGNQGTQYF. In DNA, the CDR3 is TGTGCCAGCAGTCACCCCGGGAACCAAGGGACCCAGTACTTC.

The CDR3 coding sequence is TGTGCCAGCAGTTACTCGAGAACCCACAATGAGCAGTTCTTC. Residues: CASSYSRTHNEQFF. J is TRBJ2-1 and V is TRBV6-6; D is ambiguous. Germline values: CDR1 MNHNY, CDR2 SVGAGI (reference sequence). The CDR3 has 14 residues. V gave up 0 bases and J gave up 5 bases, with 8 bases separating them.

The chain carries TRBV7-9 and TRBJ1-1; tentatively, D is TRBD1 (6 bases). The CDR3 consists of 15 residues. CDR1 is SEHNR and CDR2 is FQNEAQ in the germline V gene (reference sequence). V was clipped by 8 bases and J by 1 base, with 17 bases between them. This chain's CDR3 is CASLDSGVRNTEAFF. The CDR3 DNA sequence: TGTGCCAGCCTGGACAGCGGAGTTCGGAACACTGAAGCTTTCTTT.

J is TRBJ2-3 and V is TRBV19; the match to TRBD1 covers 7 bases. The CDR3 is 16 amino acids. From germline, CDR1 is LNHDA and CDR2 SQIVND (reference sequence). V trimming: 4 bases; J trimming: 1 base; junction bases outside the gene matches: 8. The CDR3 is CASSTQTGLGTDTQYF. As DNA, the CDR3 is TGTGCCAGTAGTACCCAGACAGGGCTAGGCACAGATACGCAGTATTTT.